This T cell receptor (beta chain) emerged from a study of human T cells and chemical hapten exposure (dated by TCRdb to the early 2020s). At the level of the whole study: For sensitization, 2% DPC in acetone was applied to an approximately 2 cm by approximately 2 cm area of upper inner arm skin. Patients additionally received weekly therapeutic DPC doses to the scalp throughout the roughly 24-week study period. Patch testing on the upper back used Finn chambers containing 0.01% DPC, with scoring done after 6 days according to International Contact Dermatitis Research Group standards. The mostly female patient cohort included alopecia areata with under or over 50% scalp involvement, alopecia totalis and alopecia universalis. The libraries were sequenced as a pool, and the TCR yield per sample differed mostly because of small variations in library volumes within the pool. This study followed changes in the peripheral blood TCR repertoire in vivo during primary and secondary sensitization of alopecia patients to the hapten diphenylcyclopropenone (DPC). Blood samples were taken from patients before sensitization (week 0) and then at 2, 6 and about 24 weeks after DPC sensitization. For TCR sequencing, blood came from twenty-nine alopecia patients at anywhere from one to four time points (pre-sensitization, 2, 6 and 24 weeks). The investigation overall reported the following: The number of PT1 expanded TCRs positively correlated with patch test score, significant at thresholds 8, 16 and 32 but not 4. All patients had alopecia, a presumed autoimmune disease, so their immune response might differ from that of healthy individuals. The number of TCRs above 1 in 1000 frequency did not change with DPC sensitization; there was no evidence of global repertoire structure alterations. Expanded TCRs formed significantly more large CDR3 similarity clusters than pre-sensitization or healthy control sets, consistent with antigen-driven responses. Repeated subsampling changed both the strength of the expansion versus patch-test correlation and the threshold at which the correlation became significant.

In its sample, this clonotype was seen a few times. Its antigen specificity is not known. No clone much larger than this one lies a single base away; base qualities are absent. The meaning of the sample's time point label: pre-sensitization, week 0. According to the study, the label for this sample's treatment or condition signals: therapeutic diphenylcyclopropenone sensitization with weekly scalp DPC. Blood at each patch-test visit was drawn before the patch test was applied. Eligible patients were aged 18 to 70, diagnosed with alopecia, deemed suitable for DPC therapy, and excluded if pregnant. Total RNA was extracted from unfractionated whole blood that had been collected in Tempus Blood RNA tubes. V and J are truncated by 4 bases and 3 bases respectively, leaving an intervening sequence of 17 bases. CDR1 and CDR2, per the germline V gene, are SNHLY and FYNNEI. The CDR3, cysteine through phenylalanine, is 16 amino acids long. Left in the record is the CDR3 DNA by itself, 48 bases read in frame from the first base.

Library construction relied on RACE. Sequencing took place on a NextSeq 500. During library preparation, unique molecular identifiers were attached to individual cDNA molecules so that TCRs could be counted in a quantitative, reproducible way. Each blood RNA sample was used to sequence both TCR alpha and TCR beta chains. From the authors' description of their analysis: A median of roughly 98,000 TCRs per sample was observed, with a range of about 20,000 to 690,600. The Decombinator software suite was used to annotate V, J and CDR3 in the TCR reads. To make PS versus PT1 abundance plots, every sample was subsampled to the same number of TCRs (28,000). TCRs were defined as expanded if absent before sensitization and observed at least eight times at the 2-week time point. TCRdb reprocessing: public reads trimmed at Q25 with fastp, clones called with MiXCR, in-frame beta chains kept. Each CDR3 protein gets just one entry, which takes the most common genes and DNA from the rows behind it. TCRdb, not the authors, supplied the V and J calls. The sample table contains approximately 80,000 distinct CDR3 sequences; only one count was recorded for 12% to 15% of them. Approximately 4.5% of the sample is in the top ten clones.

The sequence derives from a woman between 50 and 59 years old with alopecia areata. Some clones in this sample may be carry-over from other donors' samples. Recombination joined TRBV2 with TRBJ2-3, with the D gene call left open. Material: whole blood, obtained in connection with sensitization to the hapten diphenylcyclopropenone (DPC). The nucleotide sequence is TGTGCCAGCAGTGCTTCGATCGCGCGAGCAACAGATACGCAGTATTTT. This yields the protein CASSASIARATDTQYF.